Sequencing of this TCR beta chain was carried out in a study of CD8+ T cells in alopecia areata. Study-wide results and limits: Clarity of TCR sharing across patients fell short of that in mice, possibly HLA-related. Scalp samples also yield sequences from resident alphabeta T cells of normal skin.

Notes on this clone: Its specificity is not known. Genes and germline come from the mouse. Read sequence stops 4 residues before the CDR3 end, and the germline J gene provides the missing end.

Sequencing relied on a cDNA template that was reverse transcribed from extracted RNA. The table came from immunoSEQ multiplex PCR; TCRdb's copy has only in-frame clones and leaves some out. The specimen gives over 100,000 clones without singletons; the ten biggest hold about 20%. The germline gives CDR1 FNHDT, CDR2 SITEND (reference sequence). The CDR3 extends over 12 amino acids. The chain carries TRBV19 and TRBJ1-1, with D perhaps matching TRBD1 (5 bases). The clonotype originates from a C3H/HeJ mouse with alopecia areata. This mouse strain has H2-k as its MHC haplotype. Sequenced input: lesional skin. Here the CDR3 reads CASRQLGEEVFF. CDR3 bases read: TGTGCCAGCAGACAACTGGGGGAA.